Each of the 24 T cell receptor beta chains below was sequenced from the same sample in a study of T cell repertoires in cytomegalovirus infection. TCRdb analysed the reads with MiXCR anew, one entry per CDR3 protein. The sample yields around 900,000 distinct CDR3 sequences, around 31% seen once. What these receptors recognize is not known. The source material was cultured CD8+ T cells from PBMCs, sampled from culture after CMV antigen stimulation. The source is a human donor in good health (CMV status not recorded). Some clones in this sample may be carry-over from other donors' samples.

The chain carries TRBV20-1 and TRBJ2-7; D remains unclear. CDR1 is DFQATT, CDR2 SNEGSKA, per germline (reference sequence). With 0 bases removed from V and 2 bases from J, the gap between germline ends came to 14 bases. The CDR3 consists of 15 residues. CDR3 nucleotides: TGCAGTGCTAGAGATTCCCTAGGTCATGCCTACGAGCAGTACGTC. Its translation is CSARDSLGHAYEQYV.

The chain uses TRBV7-9 and TRBJ1-6; tentatively, D is TRBD1 (5 bases). Trimming removed 3 bases at V and 13 bases at J, with 25 bases between. In germline, CDR1 is SEHNR, CDR2 FQNEAQ (reference sequence). The length of the CDR3 is 17 residues. CDR3 sequence: CASSLSDRGPLGSPLHF. The CDR3 coding sequence is TGTGCCAGCAGCTTGTCCGACCGGGGCCCATTGGGTTCTCCCCTCCACTTT.

This chain links TRBV12-3 or TRBV12-4 with TRBJ1-1; D gene ambiguous. Deletions cut 8 bases from V and 3 bases from J, with 22 bases between. The CDR3 is 16 residues long. The CDR3 nucleotides read TGTGCCAGCGAAAGAGACTTCACTGGGGAAGACACTGAAGCTTTCTTT. Its protein is CASERDFTGEDTEAFF.

This clonotype was seen repeatedly, ten times or more. A junction boundary mismatches the germline segment, possibly from a read error. The rearrangement joins TRBV7-8 to TRBJ2-1; TRBD1 matches at 11 bases. Germline V gives CDR1 SGHVS, CDR2 FQNEAQ. This CDR3 contains 14 residues. CDR3 amino acids: CASSLGYSGQGVIF. The CDR3 coding sequence is TGTGCCAGCAGCTTAGGGTATTCGGGACAGGGGGTGATCTTC.

This clonotype was recorded at least ten times. The chain is built from TRBV6-2 or TRBV6-3 and TRBJ2-2; D unresolved. Germline CDR1 and CDR2: MNHEY and SVGEGT. The CDR3 has 17 residues. V lost 7 bases and J lost 0, with 18 bases in between. CDR3 sequence: CASNLGPLNTNTGELFF. The DNA of the CDR3 is TGTGCCAGCAACCTCGGACCTTTAAACACGAACACCGGGGAGCTGTTTTTT.

This clonotype occurred once. Possible read error: a much larger clone is one base away. The chain recombines TRBV19 with TRBJ1-6; a weak D match, TRBD1 (5 bases). CDR3 length equals 19 residues. Germline V gene sequence: CDR1 LNHDA, CDR2 SQIVND (reference sequence). DNA for the CDR3: TGTGTCAGTAGTCCCCGGGACTTACGCCTGTACGGCTATAATTCACCCCTCCACTTT. Residues: CVSSPRDLRLYGYNSPLHF.

The gene calls are TRBV15 and TRBJ1-5, with D possibly TRBD1 on 6 matching bases. The CDR3 has 15 amino acids. Germline values: CDR1 LNHNV, CDR2 YYDKDF (reference sequence). Trimming cost V 8 bases and J 3 bases, with 17 bases left between them. This chain's CDR3 is CATGGGRGVNQPQHF. CDR3 bases: TGTGCCACCGGGGGGGGCCGGGGGGTCAATCAGCCCCAGCATTTT.

This clonotype has a handful of counts. This CDR3 is CASNNGGNTEAFF. Here the CDR3 DNA reads TGCGCCAGCAACAATGGAGGGAACACTGAAGCTTTCTTT. The J gene is TRBJ1-1, the V gene TRBV4-1; no clear D. The germline V gene has CDR1 MGHRA and CDR2 YSYEKL. Trimming took 7 bases from V and 1 from J, leaving 10 bases between them. This CDR3 comprises 13 residues.

V usage is TRBV12-3 or TRBV12-4 and J usage is TRBJ2-5; D is unclear. CDR3 length: 14 residues. V lost 3 bases and J 2 bases, leaving 10 bases between the germline ends. CDR3 sequence: CASSLLESQETQYF. DNA for the CDR3: TGTGCCAGCAGTTTGCTGGAGAGTCAAGAGACCCAGTACTTC.

The chain carries TRBV28 and TRBJ2-3, with 8 nucleotides matching TRBD2. The CDR3 is made up of 15 amino acids. Per the germline V gene, CDR1 is MDHEN and CDR2 is SYDVKM. Unmatched junction bases numbered 4, after V lost 5 bases and J lost 0 bases. This CDR3 is CASSQSGGSTDTQYF. CDR3 sequence (DNA): TGTGCCAGCAGTCAAAGCGGGGGAAGCACAGATACGCAGTATTTT. The complete variable domain, with remaining parts taken from reference TRBV28 and TRBJ2-3, reads DVKVTQSSRYLVKRTGEKVFLECVQDMDHENMFWYRQDPGLGLRLIYFSYDVKMKEKGDIPEGYSVSREKKERFSLILESASTNQTSMYLCASSQSGGSTDTQYFGPGTRLTVL.

The DNA for the CDR3 is TGCAGCGTTACCGGGGATGGCTACACCTTC. Protein: CSVTGDGYTF. This chain joins TRBV29-1 and TRBJ1-2, with D uncertain. V was trimmed by 5 bases and J by 6 bases, leaving 7 bases between them. CDR3 size: 10 residues. Looked up from germline, CDR1 is SQVTM and CDR2 is ANQGSEA.

The chain recombines TRBV5-6 with TRBJ2-7; D is unclear. This CDR3 has 11 residues. V was cut by 3 bases and J by 7 bases, with 8 bases left in between. The germline V gene has CDR1 SGHDT and CDR2 YYEEEE. DNA of the CDR3: TGTGCCAGCAGCTCCCCGAGGGAGCAGTACGTC. Amino acids: CASSSPREQYV.

The rearrangement joins TRBV24-1 to TRBJ2-3, with 9 bases matching TRBD2. CDR1 and CDR2 (germline): KGHDR, SFDVKD. After removal of 3 bases from V and 2 bases from J, the junction contained 5 bases not matched to a gene. This CDR3 contains 16 residues. This CDR3 is CATSDQSGGLTDTQYF. The CDR3 nucleotides are TGTGCCACCAGTGATCAGAGCGGGGGGCTCACAGATACGCAGTATTTT.

This clonotype was seen a few times. The rearrangement joins TRBV4-3 to TRBJ1-4; the match to TRBD1 covers 10 bases. The germline V gene encodes CDR1 LGHNA and CDR2 YSLEER. This CDR3 is built from 15 residues. Losses at the gene ends were 5 bases for V and 6 bases for J; bases not matched to a gene: 6. This CDR3 reads CASSETGTGDEKLFF. The CDR3 DNA reads TGCGCCAGCAGCGAGACCGGGACAGGGGATGAAAAACTGTTTTTT.

This rearrangement joins TRBV9 to TRBJ1-2, with TRBD1 as a possible D gene (5 bases). The germline V gene encodes CDR1 SGDLS and CDR2 YYNGEE. There are 14 residues in the CDR3. V was pared by 4 bases and J by 6 bases, with 16 bases between. As DNA, the CDR3 is TGTGCCAGCAGCCCCCCGCGGGGGGAGAATGGCTACACCTTC. Its translation is CASSPPRGENGYTF. The variable domain in full, with the rest retrieved from reference TRBV9 and TRBJ1-2, is DSGVTQTPKHLITATGQRVTLRCSPRSGDLSVYWYQQSLDQGLQFLIQYYNGEERAKGNILERFSAQQFPDLHSELNLSSLELGDSALYFCASSPPRGENGYTFGSGTRLTVV.

The chain links TRBV7-6 to TRBJ1-2, with D maybe TRBD1 (5 bases). Trimming stripped 3 bases from V and 2 bases from J, with 22 bases between. Germline loops: CDR1 SGHVS, CDR2 FNYEAQ. The CDR3 has 18 residues. DNA for the CDR3: TGTGCCAGCAGCTTTACCTCCCCCCCCGCGACAGTAAACTATGGCTACACCTTC. Translated, it gives CASSFTSPPATVNYGYTF. The full variable domain, its missing parts supplied by reference TRBV7-6 and TRBJ1-2, is GAGVSQSPRYKVTKRGQDVALRCDPISGHVSLYWYRQALGQGPEFLTYFNYEAQQDKSGLPNDRFSAERPEGSISTLTIQRTEQRDSAMYRCASSFTSPPATVNYGYTFGSGTRLTVV.

The chain links TRBV9 to TRBJ2-3; 7 bases agree with TRBD2. The J segment lost 0 bases and the V segment lost 4 bases, leaving 11 bases of the junction unmatched. Germline CDR1 and CDR2: SGDLS and YYNGEE. The CDR3 extends over 17 amino acids. The CDR3 reads CASSPPRLADSTDTQYF. CDR3 DNA sequence: TGTGCCAGCAGCCCGCCCCGTCTAGCGGATAGCACAGATACGCAGTATTTT.

This clonotype occurred a few times. V is TRBV7-8 and J is TRBJ2-5; no clear D. Germline CDR1 reads SGHVS; CDR2 reads FQNEAQ. The CDR3 length is 14 residues. Between the trimmed V and J ends, which lost 2 bases and 4 bases, there was a span of 11 bases. The CDR3 sequence is CASSLWLALETQYF. The CDR3 DNA reads as TGTGCCAGCAGCTTATGGTTAGCCCTAGAGACCCAGTACTTC.

V usage is TRBV15 and J usage is TRBJ1-4, with TRBD1 as a possible D gene (5 bases). The CDR3 has 16 residues. Trimming stripped 3 bases from V and 8 bases from J, with 19 bases between. Germline V lookup: CDR1 LNHNV, CDR2 YYDKDF (reference sequence). CDR3 DNA: TGTGCCACCAGCAGCGGGACCTTCGGGTGGGGAGAAAAACTGTTTTTT. Its translation: CATSSGTFGWGEKLFF.

The chain has TRBV12-3 or TRBV12-4 and TRBJ2-2; 10 positions agree with TRBD1. With V trimmed by 6 bases and J by 1 base, 5 bases remained unmatched. The CDR3 runs 16 residues. The CDR3 here is CASRLDRGENTGELFF. In DNA, the CDR3 is TGTGCCAGCAGATTGGACAGGGGGGAGAACACCGGGGAGCTGTTTTTT.

This clonotype was picked up a small number of times. The chain has TRBV4-1 and TRBJ1-2; no clear D. The CDR3 loop spans 17 amino acids. Per the germline V gene, CDR1 is MGHRA and CDR2 is YSYEKL. V lost 2 bases and J 3 bases, leaving 19 bases between the germline ends. In DNA, the CDR3 is TGCGCCAGCAGCCAAACTCCCGGGTCCAGTGATTACTATGGCTACACCTTC. It codes for CASSQTPGSSDYYGYTF.

This clonotype was observed a handful of times. The chain is built from TRBV20-1 and TRBJ2-7, with TRBD1 identical over 10 bases. V lost 5 bases to trimming and J lost 0 bases; unmatched junction nucleotides: 4. CDR1 and CDR2 (germline): DFQATT, SNEGSKA (reference sequence). The CDR3 is made up of 14 amino acids. CDR3 residues: CSAWDRGSSYEQYV. In DNA, the CDR3 is TGCAGTGCTTGGGACAGGGGAAGCTCCTACGAGCAGTACGTC.

This clonotype was found many times. The V and J genes are TRBV12-5 and TRBJ1-3; D gene uncertain. Germline-derived CDR1 and CDR2 are LGHNT and FRNRAP. V was cut by 3 bases and J by 8 bases, with 23 bases left in between. The CDR3 length is 17 residues. CDR3 sequence: CASGFGWDGPLGYTIYF. In DNA, the CDR3 is TGTGCTAGTGGTTTCGGCTGGGATGGGCCTCTGGGGTACACCATATATTTT.

This clonotype was seen at least ten times. The rearrangement joins TRBV7-6 to TRBJ2-5; perhaps TRBD1 as D (6 bases). Germline CDR1 is SGHVS and CDR2 is FNYEAQ. This CDR3 region has 13 residues. V lost 4 bases to trimming and J lost 4 bases, with 10 bases between them. The CDR3 protein is CASSSGVSETQYF. The CDR3, as DNA: TGTGCCAGCAGCTCAGGGGTATCAGAGACCCAGTACTTC.